The rows below give T cell receptor beta chains drawn from one sample of a study of CD8 T cells in ankylosing spondylitis. Each CDR3 protein gets one entry after TCRdb re-called the 5' RACE reads with MiXCR. The sample lists 200,000 or so distinct CDR3 sequences, 18% occurring once. Sequencing was performed on blood, either unsorted or a sorted T cell fraction (not recorded which). All receptors derive from a male donor aged 10-29 years with ankylosing spondylitis or in good health (not recorded which). Each CDR3 is given with its conserved first and last residue. D genes are given only for firm matches. Clone size is not always given. Where it is, it says once, few, many or a class for expanded clones.

len	abundance	j_gene	d_gene	v_gene	CDR3aa	CDR3nt
16	many	TRBJ1-1	-	TRBV7-6	CASSLGLANSYTEAFF	TGTGCCAGCAGCTTAGGCCTGGCAAACAGCTACACTGAAGCTTTCTTT
14	many	TRBJ1-4	TRBD1	TRBV7-2	CASSNTGGDEKLFF	TGTGCCAGCAGCAACACAGGGGGCGATGAAAAACTGTTTTTT
18	many	TRBJ2-5	TRBD2	TRBV20-1	CSARDRTSGSEGRETQYF	TGCAGTGCTAGAGACAGGACTAGCGGGAGCGAAGGGCGAGAGACCCAGTACTTC
15	many	TRBJ2-1	-	TRBV7-9	CASSLSFRGYNEQFF	TGTGCCAGCAGCTTAAGTTTTAGAGGGTACAATGAGCAGTTCTTC
16	many	TRBJ2-1	-	TRBV7-2	CASSLAGGGGYNEQFF	TGTGCCAGCAGCTTAGCAGGTGGTGGAGGCTACAATGAGCAGTTCTTC
15	many	TRBJ2-7	TRBD1	TRBV20-1	CSARSVAGGIYEQYF	TGCAGTGCTAGGTCGGTGGCAGGGGGAATCTACGAGCAGTACTTC
12	-	TRBJ1-2	-	TRBV29-1	CSVVEGRYGYTF	TGCAGCGTTGTAGAGGGGCGCTATGGCTACACCTTC
16	many	TRBJ2-3	TRBD2	TRBV13	CASSLVGTSGTDTQYF	TGTGCCAGCAGCTTAGTGGGGACTAGCGGCACAGATACGCAGTATTTT
14	many	TRBJ1-2	-	TRBV7-9	CASSPPWGSYGYTF	TGTGCCAGCAGCCCCCCCTGGGGTAGCTATGGCTACACCTTC
14	-	TRBJ2-7	TRBD1	TRBV7-2	CATEGGAFRYEQYF	TGTGCCACCGAAGGGGGCGCTTTCCGCTACGAGCAGTACTTC
14	many	TRBJ2-1	-	TRBV6-5	CASRLTSGYNEQFF	TGTGCCAGCAGGCTGACTAGTGGGTACAATGAGCAGTTCTTC
12	many	TRBJ2-1	TRBD2	TRBV6-2/TRBV6-3	CASSYPPGGQFF	TGTGCCAGCAGTTATCCCCCGGGGGGGCAGTTCTTC
14	many	TRBJ2-1	-	TRBV6-4	CASSVGLRSDEQFF	TGTGCCAGCAGTGTCGGCCTTCGCAGTGATGAGCAGTTCTTC
16	many	TRBJ1-5	-	TRBV19	CASSIRRVMSNQPQHF	TGTGCCAGTAGTATTCGCAGGGTGATGAGCAATCAGCCCCAGCATTTT
15	many	TRBJ2-5	-	TRBV19	CASSLGAGWGETQYF	TGTGCCAGTAGCCTAGGGGCAGGATGGGGCGAGACCCAGTACTTC
10	many	TRBJ2-5	TRBD2	TRBV20-1	CGGSGETQYF	TGCGGCGGGAGCGGAGAGACCCAGTACTTC
13	many	TRBJ2-6	-	TRBV27	CASSLIGANVLTF	TGTGCCAGCAGTTTAATTGGGGCCAACGTCCTGACTTTC
15	many	TRBJ1-6	-	TRBV12-3/TRBV12-4	CASSTATVGRSPLHF	TGTGCCAGCAGCACGGCGACAGTGGGGCGTTCACCCCTCCACTTT
15	many	TRBJ2-5	-	TRBV27	CASRRSRNLGETQYF	TGTGCCAGCAGGCGAAGCAGGAACCTGGGGGAGACCCAGTACTTC
15	many	TRBJ2-3	TRBD1	TRBV7-9	CASSRIDRDPDTQYF	TGTGCCAGCAGCCGAATCGACAGGGACCCAGATACGCAGTATTTT
15	many	TRBJ2-7	-	TRBV6-5	CASSSNSISWYEQYF	TGTGCCAGCAGCTCTAATAGCATAAGCTGGTACGAGCAGTACTTC
15	many	TRBJ2-3	TRBD1	TRBV20-1	CSARDLDRATDTQYF	TGCAGTGCTAGAGATCTTGACAGGGCCACAGATACGCAGTATTTT
16	many	TRBJ2-2	TRBD2	TRBV9	CASSSVAGANTGELFF	TGTGCCAGCAGCTCCGTAGCGGGAGCGAACACCGGGGAGCTGTTTTTT
17	-	TRBJ1-4	TRBD1	TRBV18	CASSPTPPGGSNEKLFF	TGTGCCAGCTCACCCACACCACCAGGGGGGTCTAATGAAAAACTGTTTTTT
13	-	TRBJ2-5	TRBD2	TRBV20-1	CSPSLRGDETQYF	TGCAGCCCTTCCCTTCGGGGGGACGAGACCCAGTACTTC
12	many	TRBJ2-1	TRBD1	TRBV30	CAGQGSYNEQFF	TGTGCTGGACAGGGATCCTACAATGAGCAGTTCTTC
14	-	TRBJ2-5	-	TRBV11-3	CASSSLGVGETQYF	TGTGCCAGCAGTTCCCTAGGTGTTGGGGAGACCCAGTACTTC
13	-	TRBJ2-7	-	TRBV7-9	CASSPPSGDEQYF	TGTGCCAGCAGCCCACCTTCGGGCGACGAGCAGTACTTC
15	many	TRBJ2-1	-	TRBV6-2/TRBV6-3	CASSLGPNKYNEQFF	TGTGCCAGCAGCCTCGGACCAAACAAATACAATGAGCAGTTCTTC
15	many	TRBJ1-1	-	TRBV3-1	CASSQNRAPNTEAFF	TGTGCCAGCAGCCAAAATCGGGCCCCGAACACTGAAGCTTTCTTT
13	many	TRBJ2-7	TRBD1	TRBV20-1	CSAFGQGGYEQYF	TGCAGTGCCTTTGGACAGGGAGGATACGAGCAGTACTTC